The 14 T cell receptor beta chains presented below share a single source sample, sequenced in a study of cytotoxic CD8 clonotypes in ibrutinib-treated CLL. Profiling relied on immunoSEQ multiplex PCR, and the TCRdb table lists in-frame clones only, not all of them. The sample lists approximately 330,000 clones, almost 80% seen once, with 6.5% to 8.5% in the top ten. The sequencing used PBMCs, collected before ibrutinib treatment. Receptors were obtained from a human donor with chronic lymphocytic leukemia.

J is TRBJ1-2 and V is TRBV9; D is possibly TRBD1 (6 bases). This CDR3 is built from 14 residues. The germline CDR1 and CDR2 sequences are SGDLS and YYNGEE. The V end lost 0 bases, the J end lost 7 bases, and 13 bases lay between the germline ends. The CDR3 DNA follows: TGTGCCAGCAGCGTAGCTGGGGGGGGCTTTGGCTACACCTTC. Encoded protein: CASSVAGGGFGYTF.

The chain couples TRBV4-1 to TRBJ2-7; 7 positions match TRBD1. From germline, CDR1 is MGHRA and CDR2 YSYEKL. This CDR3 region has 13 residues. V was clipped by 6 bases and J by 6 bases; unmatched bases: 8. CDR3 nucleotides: TGCGCCAGCAGGTTTACAGGGGAAGGCGAGCAGTACTTC. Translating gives CASRFTGEGEQYF.

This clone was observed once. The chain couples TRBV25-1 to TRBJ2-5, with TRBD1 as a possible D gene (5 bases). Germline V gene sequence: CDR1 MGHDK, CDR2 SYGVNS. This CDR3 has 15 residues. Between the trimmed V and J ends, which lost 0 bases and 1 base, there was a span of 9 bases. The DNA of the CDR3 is TGTGCCAGCAGTGAATACCGGACACTCCAAGAGACCCAGTACTTC. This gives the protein CASSEYRTLQETQYF.

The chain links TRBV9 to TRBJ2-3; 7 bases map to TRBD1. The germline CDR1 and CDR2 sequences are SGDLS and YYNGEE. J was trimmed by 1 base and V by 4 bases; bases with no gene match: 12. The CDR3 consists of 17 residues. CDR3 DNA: TGTGCCAGCAGCCCGCGACAGACAGGGTGGGGCACAGATACGCAGTATTTT. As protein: CASSPRQTGWGTDTQYF.

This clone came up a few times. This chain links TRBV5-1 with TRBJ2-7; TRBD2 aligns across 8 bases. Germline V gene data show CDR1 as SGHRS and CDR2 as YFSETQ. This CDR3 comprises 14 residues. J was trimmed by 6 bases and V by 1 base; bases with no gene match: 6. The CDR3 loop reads CASSLMSGGREQYF. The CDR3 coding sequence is TGCGCCAGCAGCTTGATGTCGGGAGGGCGCGAGCAGTACTTC.

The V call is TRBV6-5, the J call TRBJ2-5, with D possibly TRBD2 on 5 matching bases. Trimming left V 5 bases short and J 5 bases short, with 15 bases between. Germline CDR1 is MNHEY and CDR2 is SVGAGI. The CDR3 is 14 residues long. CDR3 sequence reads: CASSASADWETQYF. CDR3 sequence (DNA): TGTGCCAGCAGTGCCTCAGCGGATTGGGAGACCCAGTACTTC.

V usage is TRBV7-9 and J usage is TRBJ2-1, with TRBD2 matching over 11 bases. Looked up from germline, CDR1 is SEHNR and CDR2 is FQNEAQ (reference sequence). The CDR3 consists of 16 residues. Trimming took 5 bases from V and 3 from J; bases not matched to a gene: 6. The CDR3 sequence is CASSPGLADYYNEQFF. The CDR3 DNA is TGTGCCAGCAGCCCGGGACTAGCGGATTACTACAATGAGCAGTTCTTC.

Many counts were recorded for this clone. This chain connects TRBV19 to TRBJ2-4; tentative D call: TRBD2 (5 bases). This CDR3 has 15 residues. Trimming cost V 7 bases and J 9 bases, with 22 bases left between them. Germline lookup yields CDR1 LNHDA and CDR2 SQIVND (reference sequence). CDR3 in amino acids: CASMPSREGSSIQYF. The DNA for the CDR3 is TGTGCCAGTATGCCCAGTAGAGAGGGTAGTAGCATTCAGTACTTC.

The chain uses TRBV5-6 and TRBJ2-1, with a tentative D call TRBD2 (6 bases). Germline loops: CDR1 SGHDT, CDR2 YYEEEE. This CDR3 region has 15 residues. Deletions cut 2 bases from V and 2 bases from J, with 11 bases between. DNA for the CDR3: TGTGCCAGCAGCTTCTGGCGGGGTACCTACAATGAGCAGTTCTTC. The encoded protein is CASSFWRGTYNEQFF.

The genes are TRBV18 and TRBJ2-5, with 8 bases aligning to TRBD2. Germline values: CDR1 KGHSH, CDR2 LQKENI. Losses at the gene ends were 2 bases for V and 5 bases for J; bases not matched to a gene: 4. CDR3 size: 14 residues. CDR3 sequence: CASSPSGGGETQYF. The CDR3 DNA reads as TGTGCCAGCTCACCAAGCGGGGGAGGCGAGACCCAGTACTTC.

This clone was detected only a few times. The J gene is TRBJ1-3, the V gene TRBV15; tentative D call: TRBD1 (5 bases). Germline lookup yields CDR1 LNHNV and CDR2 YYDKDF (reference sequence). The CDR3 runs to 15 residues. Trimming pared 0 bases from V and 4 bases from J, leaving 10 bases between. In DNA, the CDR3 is TGTGCCACCAGCAGAGACAGGGCTGAAGGAAACACCATATATTTT. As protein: CATSRDRAEGNTIYF.

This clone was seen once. The CDR3 coding sequence is TGTGCCAGCAGACGGGCCGGGACTAGCGGGATCAATGAGCAGTTCTTC. Encoded protein: CASRRAGTSGINEQFF. This chain connects TRBV7-9 to TRBJ2-1; 13 positions match TRBD2. Germline trimming cut 6 bases from V and 6 bases from J; bases unmatched to any gene: 8. The germline V gene has CDR1 SEHNR and CDR2 FQNEAQ (reference sequence). This CDR3 has 16 residues.

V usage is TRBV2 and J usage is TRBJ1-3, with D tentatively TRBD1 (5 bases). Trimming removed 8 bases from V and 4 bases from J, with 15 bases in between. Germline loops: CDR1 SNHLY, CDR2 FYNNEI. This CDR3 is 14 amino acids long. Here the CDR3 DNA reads TGTGCCAGCCGGGACCTCACGAGGGGAAACACCATATATTTT. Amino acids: CASRDLTRGNTIYF.

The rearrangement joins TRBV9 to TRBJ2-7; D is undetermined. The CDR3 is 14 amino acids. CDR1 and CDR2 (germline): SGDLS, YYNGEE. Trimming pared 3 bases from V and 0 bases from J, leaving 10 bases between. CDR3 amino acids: CASSATAYSYEQYF. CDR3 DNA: TGTGCCAGCAGCGCTACAGCGTACTCCTACGAGCAGTACTTC. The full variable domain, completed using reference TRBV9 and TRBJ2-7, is DSGVTQTPKHLITATGQRVTLRCSPRSGDLSVYWYQQSLDQGLQFLIQYYNGEERAKGNILERFSAQQFPDLHSELNLSSLELGDSALYFCASSATAYSYEQYFGPGTRLTVT.